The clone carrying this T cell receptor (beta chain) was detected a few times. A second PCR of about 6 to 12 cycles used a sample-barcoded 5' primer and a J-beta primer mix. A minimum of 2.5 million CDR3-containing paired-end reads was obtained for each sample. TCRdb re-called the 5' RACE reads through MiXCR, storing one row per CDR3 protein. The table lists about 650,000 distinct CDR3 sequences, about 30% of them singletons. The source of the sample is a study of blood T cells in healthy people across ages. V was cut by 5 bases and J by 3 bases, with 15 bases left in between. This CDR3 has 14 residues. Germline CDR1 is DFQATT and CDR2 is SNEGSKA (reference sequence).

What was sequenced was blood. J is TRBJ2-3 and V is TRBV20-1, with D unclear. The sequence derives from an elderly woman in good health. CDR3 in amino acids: CSAVRAQGTDTQYF. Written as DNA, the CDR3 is TGCAGTGCTGTCCGGGCCCAAGGGACAGATACGCAGTATTTT.